These 27 T cell receptor beta chains originate from one sample sequenced in a study of cytotoxic CD8 clonotypes in ibrutinib-treated CLL. Clones were read by immunoSEQ multiplex PCR, and TCRdb kept only the in-frame ones, dropping some. The sample contains 40,000 or so clones, approximately 70% of which appear only once. The sequences come from PBMCs, collected at disease progression, from a patient treated with ibrutinib. These receptors all come from a human donor with chronic lymphocytic leukemia.

The gene calls are TRBV5-7 and TRBJ2-7; the D is unclear. TRBV5-7 qualifies as an ORF whose function is uncertain. Trimming cost V 4 bases and J 2 bases, with 10 bases left between them. CDR3 length: 13 residues. The CDR3 DNA sequence: TGTGCCAGCAGCCACAAAACAGCCTACGAGCAGTACTTC. Protein: CASSHKTAYEQYF.

A few counts support this clone. This chain uses TRBV7-8 with TRBJ2-3, with D possibly being TRBD1 or TRBD2 (5 bases each). The CDR3 spans 17 residues. Trimming shortened V by 5 bases and J by 0 bases, and 18 bases separated the two germline ends. Germline V gene sequence: CDR1 SGHVS, CDR2 FQNEAQ. CDR3 region: CASSPGANPSSTDTQYF. CDR3 sequence (DNA): TGTGCCAGCAGCCCCGGGGCTAACCCTTCTAGCACAGATACGCAGTATTTT.

The V and J genes are TRBV14 and TRBJ1-2; D perhaps matches TRBD1 (5 bases). Germline V gives CDR1 SGHDN, CDR2 FVKESK. V was clipped by 4 bases and J by 4 bases, with 7 bases between them. This CDR3 comprises 12 residues. The CDR3, as DNA: TGTGCCAGCAGCCCGGGGACCTATGGCTACACCTTC. The encoded protein is CASSPGTYGYTF.

Written as DNA, the CDR3 is TGTGCCAGCGGACAGGAAAGCACAGATACGCAGTATTTT. It specifies CASGQESTDTQYF. V and J are TRBV2 and TRBJ2-3; the match to TRBD1 covers 7 bases. This CDR3 has 13 residues. V lost 8 bases and J lost 0; bases outside the gene matches: 2. Germline V gene sequence: CDR1 SNHLY, CDR2 FYNNEI.

This chain connects TRBV4-1 to TRBJ2-1, with D maybe TRBD2 (5 bases). The germline CDR1 and CDR2 sequences are MGHRA and YSYEKL. V lost 1 base and J 5 bases, leaving 9 bases between the germline ends. The CDR3 sequence is 14 residues long. The CDR3 spells CASSQGSGDNEQFF. The DNA of the CDR3 is TGCGCCAGCAGCCAAGGTTCCGGGGACAATGAGCAGTTCTTC.

This chain connects TRBV5-8 to TRBJ2-7, with D perhaps given as TRBD1 or TRBD2 (5 bases each). V was shortened by 5 bases and J by 6 bases, with 18 bases between the two germline ends. Germline V gene lookup returns CDR1 SGHTS and CDR2 YDEGEE. The CDR3 totals 14 residues. In DNA form, the CDR3 reads TGTGCCAGCAGGCCGCCGGGACCGGCTCCCGAGCAGTACTTC. Encoded protein: CASRPPGPAPEQYF.

This rearrangement joins TRBV6-5 to TRBJ2-4; a weak D match, TRBD1 (5 bases). The CDR3 spans 14 residues. V lost 6 bases, J lost 9 bases, and 18 bases lay in between. Germline-derived CDR1 and CDR2 are MNHEY and SVGAGI. CDR3 in amino acids: CASSQGTSRAIQYF. For the CDR3, the DNA is TGTGCCAGCAGCCAGGGTACTTCAAGGGCCATTCAGTACTTC.

The chain carries TRBV6-1 and TRBJ1-1, with 8 positions matching TRBD1. From germline, CDR1 is MNHNS and CDR2 SASEGT. This CDR3 is 14 amino acids long. V lost 4 bases and J lost 1; bases outside the gene matches: 2. The CDR3 reads CASSGQGTNTEAFF. The CDR3 nucleotides read TGTGCCAGCAGTGGACAGGGGACGAACACTGAAGCTTTCTTT.

This chain uses TRBV5-1 with TRBJ1-1; 10 nucleotides agree with TRBD1. CDR1 and CDR2 from the germline V gene are SGHRS and YFSETQ. Trimming took 3 bases from V and 0 from J; bases not matched to a gene: 8. There are 17 residues in the CDR3. CDR3 residues: CASSSLSTGGVNTEAFF. The CDR3 coding sequence is TGCGCCAGCAGCTCCCTATCGACAGGGGGCGTGAACACTGAAGCTTTCTTT. Filled out from reference TRBV5-1 and TRBJ1-1, the complete variable domain reads KAGVTQTPRYLIKTRGQQVTLSCSPISGHRSVSWYQQTPGQGLQFLFEYFSETQRNKGNFPGRFSGRQFSNSRSEMNVSTLELGDSALYLCASSSLSTGGVNTEAFFGQGTRLTVV.

This clone was detected a few times. The chain links TRBV6-1 to TRBJ1-5, with D possibly TRBD1 on 6 matching bases. Between the trimmed V and J ends, which lost 8 bases and 3 bases, there was a span of 11 bases. The CDR3 runs to 13 residues. Looked up from germline, CDR1 is MNHNS and CDR2 is SASEGT. The CDR3 spells CASGGQNNQPQHF. The CDR3 nucleotides are TGTGCCAGCGGGGGACAAAACAATCAGCCCCAGCATTTT.

The chain is built from TRBV6-1 and TRBJ2-7, with 11 bases identical to TRBD2. The length of the CDR3 is 15 residues. The J segment lost 2 bases and the V segment lost 3 bases, leaving 3 bases of the junction unmatched. Germline V lookup: CDR1 MNHNS, CDR2 SASEGT. For the CDR3, the DNA is TGTGCCAGCAGTGATATAGCGGGGGGGACCTACGAGCAGTACTTC. This sequence encodes CASSDIAGGTYEQYF.

This clone was picked up a small number of times. The chain combines TRBV28 with TRBJ2-7; 10 nucleotides line up with TRBD1. This CDR3 spans 15 amino acids. Germline V lookup: CDR1 MDHEN, CDR2 SYDVKM. V dropped 4 bases and J dropped 5; count of bases not matched to a gene: 8. CDR3 DNA sequence: TGTGCCAGCAGTTACGCCGGGACAGGGGCGGACGAGCAGTACTTC. Its protein is CASSYAGTGADEQYF.

J is TRBJ2-3 and V is TRBV25-1; perhaps TRBD2 as D (5 bases). This CDR3 is built from 16 residues. V shed 4 bases and J shed 3 bases, with 17 bases lying between them. Germline V lookup: CDR1 MGHDK, CDR2 SYGVNS. Here the CDR3 reads CASSVGRGSITDTQYF. The DNA of the CDR3 is TGTGCCAGCAGTGTGGGCCGGGGATCAATAACAGATACGCAGTATTTT. Combining the CDR3 with reference TRBV25-1 and TRBJ2-3 gives the whole variable domain EADIYQTPRYLVIGTGKKITLECSQTMGHDKMYWYQQDPGMELHLIHYSYGVNSTEKGDLSSESTVSRIRTEHFPLTLESARPSHTSQYLCASSVGRGSITDTQYFGPGTRLTVL.

This chain links TRBV5-8 with TRBJ2-1; TRBD1 matches at 12 bases. There are 17 residues in the CDR3. The V gene's germline CDR1 is SGHTS and CDR2 YDEGEE. J gave up 9 bases and V 0 bases, and 10 bases lay outside the gene matches. The CDR3 protein is CASSLGTGQGAGGEQFF. In nucleotides, the CDR3 is TGTGCCAGCAGCTTGGGAACGGGACAGGGGGCTGGAGGTGAGCAGTTCTTC.

This rearrangement joins TRBV4-1 to TRBJ2-1; no clear D. The V end was cut by 0 bases, the J end by 4 bases, with 13 bases between. The CDR3 spans 16 residues. CDR1 MGHRA and CDR2 YSYEKL come from the germline V gene. The CDR3 DNA is TGCGCCAGCAGCCAAGATCGGACCAGTACGTACAATGAGCAGTTCTTC. Its translation: CASSQDRTSTYNEQFF.

The V and J genes are TRBV6-5 and TRBJ2-7, with 8 positions matching TRBD1. The V segment lost 4 bases and the J segment 2 bases; nucleotides outside the gene matches: 7. The CDR3 extends over 15 amino acids. Per germline, CDR1 MNHEY and CDR2 SVGAGI. CDR3 bases: TGTGCCAGCAGTTTAGCAGGGGGCGCTCCCTACGAGCAGTACTTC. Protein product: CASSLAGGAPYEQYF.

The chain joins TRBV28 to TRBJ1-1, with D unresolved. CDR3 length: 14 residues. From germline, CDR1 is MDHEN and CDR2 SYDVKM. V gave up 6 bases and J gave up 2 bases, with 13 bases separating them. CDR3 coding DNA: TGTGCCAGCAGAGGCGGAGATTTTAACACTGAAGCTTTCTTT. Protein: CASRGGDFNTEAFF.

The CDR3 here is CASSSAYGYTF. In nucleotides, the CDR3 is TGTGCCAGTAGTTCCGCATATGGCTACACCTTC. The chain employs TRBV19 and TRBJ1-2; D is ambiguous. The CDR3 contains 11 residues. The V gene's germline CDR1 is LNHDA and CDR2 SQIVND (reference sequence). V was clipped by 5 bases and J by 5 bases, with 6 bases between them.

The CDR3 sequence: CASSISFGAYANEQFF. DNA of the CDR3: TGTGCCAGCAGCATCTCCTTCGGGGCCTATGCCAATGAGCAGTTCTTC. The genes are TRBV5-6 and TRBJ2-1; D is possibly TRBD1 or TRBD2 (5 bases each). This CDR3 spans 16 amino acids. Germline CDR1 is SGHDT and CDR2 is YYEEEE. The V and J ends lost 4 bases and 6 bases respectively, with 20 bases between them.

The V gene is TRBV19, the J gene TRBJ2-7; D might be TRBD1 or TRBD2, each matching 6 bases. This CDR3 spans 15 amino acids. Germline CDR1 is LNHDA and CDR2 is SQIVND (reference sequence). Trimming took off 2 bases at V and 4 bases at J, with 15 bases between the two ends. In DNA form, the CDR3 reads TGTGCCAGTAGTATAAGGGGGACTTCATCATACGAGCAGTACTTC. This translates into CASSIRGTSSYEQYF.

This chain links TRBV18 with TRBJ1-1; D is uncertain. The V and J ends lost 1 base and 0 bases respectively, with 12 bases between them. The CDR3 is 16 residues long. The germline gives CDR1 KGHSH, CDR2 LQKENI. CDR3 bases: TGTGCCAGCTCACCACGCACCCAAGGAGTGAACACTGAAGCTTTCTTT. Its translation is CASSPRTQGVNTEAFF.

The sample holds a few counts of this clone. This rearrangement joins TRBV30 to TRBJ1-6; D gene ambiguous. V dropped 3 bases and J dropped 7 bases, with 4 bases sitting between them. CDR1 is GTSNPN, CDR2 SVGIG, per germline (reference sequence). The CDR3 contains 11 residues. The CDR3: CAWSLNSPLHF. CDR3 nucleotides: TGTGCCTGGAGCCTCAATTCACCCCTCCACTTT.

The chain is built from TRBV6-4 and TRBJ2-3, with 10 nucleotides matching TRBD2. The CDR3 extends over 15 amino acids. Germline V gene data show CDR1 as MRHNA and CDR2 as SNTAGT. The J segment lost 1 base and the V segment lost 4 bases, leaving 2 bases of the junction unmatched. As DNA, the CDR3 is TGTGCCAGCAGTGCCACTAGCGGGGGCACAGATACGCAGTATTTT. Protein: CASSATSGGTDTQYF.

This chain connects TRBV14 to TRBJ2-5; D call uncertain. Germline V gene data show CDR1 as SGHDN and CDR2 as FVKESK. CDR3 length equals 13 residues. Trimming shortened V by 3 bases and J by 5 bases, and 10 bases separated the two germline ends. The CDR3 DNA reads as TGTGCCAGCAGCCACAGGCGTTTTGAGACCCAGTACTTC. It is translated as CASSHRRFETQYF. Full variable domain (rest looked up from reference TRBV14 and TRBJ2-5): EAGVTQFPSHSVIEKGQTVTLRCDPISGHDNLYWYRRVMGKEIKFLLHFVKESKQDESGMPNNRFLAERTGGTYSTLKVQPAELEDSGVYFCASSHRRFETQYFGPGTRLLVL.

The rearrangement joins TRBV10-3 to TRBJ1-1; D is unresolved. There are 14 residues in the CDR3. From germline, CDR1 is ENHRY and CDR2 SYGVKD. Trimming pared 10 bases from V and 2 bases from J, leaving 17 bases between. The CDR3 nucleotides read TGTGCCACCTGCCTGACTAAGACCAACACTGAAGCTTTCTTT. Its protein product is CATCLTKTNTEAFF.

This sequence joins TRBV14 and TRBJ2-3, with no clear D. V shed 3 bases and J shed 4 bases, with 8 bases lying between them. The CDR3 has 13 amino acids. Germline CDR1 and CDR2: SGHDN and FVKESK. The DNA for the CDR3 is TGTGCCAGCAGCCACCCCAATTCAGATACGCAGTATTTT. Protein product: CASSHPNSDTQYF.

This sequence joins TRBV30 and TRBJ2-5; TRBD1 matches at 8 bases. The CDR3 spans 17 residues. Germline CDR1 GTSNPN, CDR2 SVGIG (reference sequence). The junction had 16 bases not matched to a gene; V was cut back by 0 bases and J by 7 bases. In DNA form, the CDR3 reads TGTGCCTGGAGTGTAGGCCCTACAGGGGGTGAGCTCGCGACCCAGTACTTC. It translates to CAWSVGPTGGELATQYF. Drawing the rest from reference TRBV30 and TRBJ2-5, the complete variable domain is SQTIHQWPATLVQPVGSPLSLECTVEGTSNPNLYWYRQAAGRGLQLLFYSVGIGQISSEVPQNLSASRPQDRQFILSSKKLLLSDSGFYLCAWSVGPTGGELATQYFGPGTRLLVL.